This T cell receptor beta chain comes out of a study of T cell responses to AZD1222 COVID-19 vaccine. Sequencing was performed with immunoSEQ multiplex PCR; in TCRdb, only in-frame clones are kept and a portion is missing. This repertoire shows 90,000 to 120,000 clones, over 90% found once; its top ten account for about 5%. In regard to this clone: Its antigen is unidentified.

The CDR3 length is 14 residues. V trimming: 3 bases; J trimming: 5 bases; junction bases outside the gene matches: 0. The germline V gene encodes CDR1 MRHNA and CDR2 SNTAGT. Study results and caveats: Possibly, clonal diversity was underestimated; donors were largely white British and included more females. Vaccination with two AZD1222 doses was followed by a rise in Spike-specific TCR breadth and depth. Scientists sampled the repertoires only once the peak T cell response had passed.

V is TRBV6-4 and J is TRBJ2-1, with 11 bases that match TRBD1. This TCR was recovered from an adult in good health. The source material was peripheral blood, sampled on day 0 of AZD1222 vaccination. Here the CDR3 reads CASSEGQGDNEQFF. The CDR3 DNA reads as TGTGCCAGCAGTGAGGGACAGGGGGACAATGAGCAGTTCTTC.